What follows are 12 T cell receptor beta chains derived from one specimen sequenced in a study of cytomegalovirus exposure and HLA in healthy donors. Method: immunoSEQ multiplex PCR; TCRdb's copy keeps in-frame clones and lacks some. The data contain some 130,000 clones, roughly 90% of them singletons. The specimen was PBMCs. These receptors were obtained from a woman younger than 30 in good health and CMV-seropositive.

The rearrangement uses TRBV5-8 and TRBJ2-7, with a weak D call TRBD2 (6 bases). CDR1 SGHTS and CDR2 YDEGEE come from the germline V gene. Trimming cost V 0 bases and J 3 bases, with 13 bases left between them. This CDR3 region has 15 residues. The DNA for the CDR3 is TGTGCCAGCAGCTTGGGCGGAGGGATCGGCTACGAGCAGTACTTC. Protein product: CASSLGGGIGYEQYF.

The chain recombines TRBV2 with TRBJ1-1; 11 positions agree with TRBD1. The CDR3 runs 14 residues. Germline V CDR1 and CDR2: SNHLY, FYNNEI. With 6 bases clipped from V and 4 bases from J, the junction kept 4 bases outside the gene matches. CDR3 DNA: TGTGCCAGCAGCGGACAGGGGGCTGGCACTGAAGCTTTCTTT. Translating it yields CASSGQGAGTEAFF. The whole variable domain, filled in from reference TRBV2 and TRBJ1-1, reads EPEVTQTPSHQVTQMGQEVILRCVPISNHLYFYWYRQILGQKVEFLVSFYNNEISEKSEIFDDQFSVERPDGSNFTLKIRSTKLEDSAMYFCASSGQGAGTEAFFGQGTRLTVV.

The chain employs TRBV15 and TRBJ2-7, with TRBD1 as a possible D gene (5 bases). The germline gives CDR1 LNHNV, CDR2 YYDKDF (reference sequence). CDR3 length: 16 residues. The V and J ends lost 5 bases and 2 bases respectively, with 19 bases between them. The CDR3 DNA sequence: TGTGCCACCAGCGGCAGAGCAGGGAAGTCAACCTACGAGCAGTACTTC. It codes for CATSGRAGKSTYEQYF.

The DNA of the CDR3 is TGTGCCAGCAGCGGAGAGACTAGCGGGCTCGAGCAGTACTTC. This gives the protein CASSGETSGLEQYF. The chain recombines TRBV9 with TRBJ2-7; 10 bases fit TRBD2. The V and J ends lost 3 bases and 6 bases, in that order; junction bases with no gene match: 6. This CDR3 spans 14 amino acids. The germline V gene has CDR1 SGDLS and CDR2 YYNGEE.

This clone was seen a handful of times. The chain couples TRBV5-6 to TRBJ2-2, with D tentatively TRBD1 (5 bases). CDR3 length: 13 amino acids. The germline CDR1 and CDR2 sequences are SGHDT and YYEEEE. Trimming took 4 bases from V and 4 from J, leaving 8 bases between them. As DNA, the CDR3 is TGTGCCAGCAGCCAGGGTCCCACCGGGGAGCTGTTTTTT. Encoded protein: CASSQGPTGELFF. Based on the CDR3 plus reference TRBV5-6 and TRBJ2-2, the full variable domain is DAGVTQSPTHLIKTRGQQVTLRCSPKSGHDTVSWYQQALGQGPQFIFQYYEEEERQRGNFPDRFSGHQFPNYSSELNVNALLLGDSALYLCASSQGPTGELFFGEGSRLTVL.

This clone appeared a single time. The chain carries TRBV21-1 and TRBJ2-1; TRBD1 was called by the table and not checked on the DNA. TRBV21-1 is assigned pseudogene status. CDR3 size: 15 residues. The CDR3 here is CASSKEGQNYNEQFF. The DNA for the CDR3 is TGTGCCAGCAGCAAAGAGGGGCAGAATTACAATGAGCAGTTCTTC.

This chain connects TRBV7-3 to TRBJ2-7, with 12 bases that match TRBD2. This CDR3 region has 15 residues. The V and J ends lost 3 bases and 0 bases, in that order; junction bases with no gene match: 0. In germline, CDR1 is SGHTA, CDR2 FQGTGA. The CDR3 nucleotides are TGTGCCAGCAGCTTGGGACTAGCGGGCTCCTACGAGCAGTACTTC. It encodes CASSLGLAGSYEQYF.

The count of this clone is one. CDR3 in DNA: TGTGCCAGCAGTGAAAGAAGGAGTCGTCAGCCCCAGCATTTT. This translates into CASSERRSRQPQHF. The chain couples TRBV6-1 to TRBJ1-5; unclear D gene. V was pared by 2 bases and J by 6 bases, with 11 bases between. The CDR3 has 14 amino acids. Germline V gene data show CDR1 as MNHNS and CDR2 as SASEGT.

The chain employs TRBV18 and TRBJ1-5; D unclear. The V end was cut by 4 bases, the J end by 3 bases, with 7 bases between. From germline, CDR1 is KGHSH and CDR2 LQKENI. The CDR3 sequence is 13 residues long. The CDR3 spells CASSLDPNQPQHF. The DNA of the CDR3 is TGTGCCAGCTCACTAGATCCCAATCAGCCCCAGCATTTT.

This clone has a single count. The gene calls are TRBV19 and TRBJ2-7; TRBD2 might be the D (6 bases). The CDR3 is 13 residues long. Germline-derived CDR1 and CDR2 are LNHDA and SQIVND (reference sequence). V lost 8 bases and J lost 3, with 14 bases in between. In DNA, the CDR3 is TGTGCCAGTCACCCTAGCGACCACTACGAGCAGTACTTC. Translated: CASHPSDHYEQYF. The full variable domain, in which reference TRBV19 and TRBJ2-7 provide the parts outside the CDR3, is DGGITQSPKYLFRKEGQNVTLSCEQNLNHDAMYWYRQDPGQGLRLIYYSQIVNDFQKGDIAEGYSVSREKKESFPLTVTSAQKNPTAFYLCASHPSDHYEQYFGPGTRLTVT.

The V call is TRBV2, the J call TRBJ1-5, with TRBD1 matching over 8 bases. The ends lost 7 bases at V and 6 bases at J; junction bases unmatched: 5. Germline values: CDR1 SNHLY, CDR2 FYNNEI. The CDR3 loop spans 13 amino acids. The DNA for the CDR3 is TGTGCCAGCACCATACAGGGGGGTCAGCCCCAGCATTTT. It encodes CASTIQGGQPQHF.

The V call is TRBV30, the J call TRBJ1-1; D perhaps matches TRBD1 (5 bases). This CDR3 has 14 residues. Germline V lookup: CDR1 GTSNPN, CDR2 SVGIG (reference sequence). The V and J ends lost 3 bases and 0 bases respectively, with 11 bases between them. The CDR3: CAWSVHRMNTEAFF. CDR3 in DNA: TGTGCCTGGAGCGTTCACAGGATGAACACTGAAGCTTTCTTT.